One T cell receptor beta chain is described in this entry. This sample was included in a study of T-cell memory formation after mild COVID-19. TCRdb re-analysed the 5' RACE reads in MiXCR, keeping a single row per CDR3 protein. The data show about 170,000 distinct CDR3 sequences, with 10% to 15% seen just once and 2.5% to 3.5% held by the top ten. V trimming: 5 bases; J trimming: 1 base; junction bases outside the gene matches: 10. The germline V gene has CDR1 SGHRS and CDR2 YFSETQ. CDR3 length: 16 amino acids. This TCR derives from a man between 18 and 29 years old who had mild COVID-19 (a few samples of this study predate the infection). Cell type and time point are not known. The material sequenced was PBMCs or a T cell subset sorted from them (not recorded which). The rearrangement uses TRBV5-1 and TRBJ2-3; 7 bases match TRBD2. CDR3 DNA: TGCGCCAGCAGGCTGGGGACTATCGGGGGCACAGATACGCAGTATTTT. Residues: CASRLGTIGGTDTQYF.